This T cell receptor (beta chain) came from a study of blood T cells in healthy people across ages. Study-wide findings and caveats: Observed TCR beta diversity per million T cells went down as age went up. This fall followed a roughly linear course with age.

This CDR3 comprises 12 residues. Germline values: CDR1 SEHNR, CDR2 FQNEAQ (reference sequence). The second PCR ran about 6 to 12 cycles with a sample-barcoded 5' primer and J-beta primers. TCRdb ran MiXCR on the 5' RACE reads and lists one entry per CDR3 protein. Of 650,000 to 700,000 distinct CDR3 sequences listed, about 50% were seen once; the top ten hold 13%. Remarks on this clonotype: What it recognizes is unknown. At one of its ends the junction is not consistent with the germline gene, which may arise from a read error.

The sample consisted of blood. This TCR derives from a woman older than 75 in good health. The chain links TRBV7-9 to TRBJ2-3; D call uncertain. CDR3 nucleotide sequence: TGTGCCGGCAGCTCTACCACAGATACGCAGTATTTT. Protein: CAGSSTTDTQYF.